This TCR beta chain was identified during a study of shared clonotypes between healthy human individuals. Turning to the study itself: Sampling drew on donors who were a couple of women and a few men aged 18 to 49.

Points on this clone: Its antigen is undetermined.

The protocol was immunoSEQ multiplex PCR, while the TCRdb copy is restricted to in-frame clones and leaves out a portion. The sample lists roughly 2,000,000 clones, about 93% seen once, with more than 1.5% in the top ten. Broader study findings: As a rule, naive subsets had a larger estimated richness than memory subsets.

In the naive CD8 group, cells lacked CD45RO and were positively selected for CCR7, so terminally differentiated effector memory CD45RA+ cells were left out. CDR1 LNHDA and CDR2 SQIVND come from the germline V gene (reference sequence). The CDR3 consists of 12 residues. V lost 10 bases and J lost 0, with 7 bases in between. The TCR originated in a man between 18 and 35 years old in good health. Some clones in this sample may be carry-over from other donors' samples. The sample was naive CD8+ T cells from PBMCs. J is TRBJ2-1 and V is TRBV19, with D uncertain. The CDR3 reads CATASSYNEQFF. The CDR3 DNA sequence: TGTGCCACGGCGAGCTCCTACAATGAGCAGTTCTTC.